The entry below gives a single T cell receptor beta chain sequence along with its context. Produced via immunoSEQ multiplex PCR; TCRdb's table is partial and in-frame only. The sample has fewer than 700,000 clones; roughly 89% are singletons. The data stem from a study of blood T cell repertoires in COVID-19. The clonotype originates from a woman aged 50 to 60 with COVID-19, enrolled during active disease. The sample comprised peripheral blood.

The CDR3, as DNA: TGTGCCAGCAGCCAAGAAATTGGGACTGGATACAATGAGCAGTTCTTC. Translating gives CASSQEIGTGYNEQFF. This chain links TRBV4-2 with TRBJ2-1; a weak D match, TRBD2 (6 bases). V was shortened by 0 bases and J by 4 bases, with 13 bases between the two germline ends. The V gene's germline CDR1 is LGHNA and CDR2 YNFKEQ. The CDR3 covers 16 residues.